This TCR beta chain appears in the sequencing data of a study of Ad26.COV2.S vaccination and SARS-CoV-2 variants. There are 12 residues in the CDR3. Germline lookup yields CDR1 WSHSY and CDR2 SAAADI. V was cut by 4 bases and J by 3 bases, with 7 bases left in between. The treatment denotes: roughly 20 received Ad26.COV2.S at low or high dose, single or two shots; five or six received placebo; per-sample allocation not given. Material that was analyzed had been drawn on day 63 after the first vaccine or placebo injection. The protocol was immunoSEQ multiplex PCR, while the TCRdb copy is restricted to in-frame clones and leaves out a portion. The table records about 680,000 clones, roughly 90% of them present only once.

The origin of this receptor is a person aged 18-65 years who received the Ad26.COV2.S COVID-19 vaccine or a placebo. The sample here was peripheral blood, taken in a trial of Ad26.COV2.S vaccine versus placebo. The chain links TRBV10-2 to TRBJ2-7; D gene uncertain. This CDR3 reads CASSGLLYEQYF. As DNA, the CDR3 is TGCGCCAGCAGTGGGCTGCTCTACGAGCAGTACTTC.